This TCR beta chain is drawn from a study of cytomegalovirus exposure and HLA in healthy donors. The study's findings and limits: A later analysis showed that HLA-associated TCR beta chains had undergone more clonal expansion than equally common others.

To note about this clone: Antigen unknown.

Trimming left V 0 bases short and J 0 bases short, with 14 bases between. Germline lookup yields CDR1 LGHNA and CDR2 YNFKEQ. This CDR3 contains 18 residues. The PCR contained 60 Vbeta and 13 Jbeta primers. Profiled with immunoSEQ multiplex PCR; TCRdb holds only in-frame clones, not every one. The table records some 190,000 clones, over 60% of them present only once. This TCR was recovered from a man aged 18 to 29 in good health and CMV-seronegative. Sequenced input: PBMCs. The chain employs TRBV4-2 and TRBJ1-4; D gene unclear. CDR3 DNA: TGTGCCAGCAGCCAAGATCGGAACAGTGAAGCAACTAATGAAAAACTGTTTTTT. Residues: CASSQDRNSEATNEKLFF.